The text below deals with one T cell receptor beta chain. This PCR relied on a set of 60 Vbeta primers and 13 Jbeta primers. The method was immunoSEQ multiplex PCR; TCRdb's version includes in-frame clones alone and lacks a portion of them. The sample gives roughly 120,000 clones, roughly two thirds of which show up once; approximately 1.5% is in the top ten. CDR1 is MNHEY, CDR2 SMNVEV, per germline (reference sequence). This CDR3 is built from 17 residues. V was pared by 5 bases and J by 4 bases, with 16 bases of the junction left unmatched. This entry is derived from a study of cytomegalovirus exposure and HLA in healthy donors.

V and J are TRBV27 and TRBJ2-7; TRBD2 aligns across 8 bases. The TCR originated in a man aged 25 to 40 in good health and CMV-seropositive. The sequencing sample was made of PBMCs. CDR3 amino acids: CASSPITSGSLRYEQYF. CDR3 DNA: TGTGCCAGCAGTCCTATAACCAGCGGGAGTCTTAGATACGAGCAGTACTTC.